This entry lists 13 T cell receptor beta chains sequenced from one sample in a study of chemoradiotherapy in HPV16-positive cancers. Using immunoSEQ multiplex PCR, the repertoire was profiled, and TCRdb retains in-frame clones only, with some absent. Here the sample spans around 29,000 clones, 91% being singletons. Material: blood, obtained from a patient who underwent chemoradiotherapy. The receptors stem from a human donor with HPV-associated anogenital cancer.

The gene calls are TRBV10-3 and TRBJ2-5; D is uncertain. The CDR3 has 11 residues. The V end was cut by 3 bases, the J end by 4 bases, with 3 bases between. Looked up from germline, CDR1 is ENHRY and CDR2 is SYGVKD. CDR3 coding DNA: TGTGCCATCAGTGATCGAGAGACCCAGTACTTC. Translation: CAISDRETQYF.

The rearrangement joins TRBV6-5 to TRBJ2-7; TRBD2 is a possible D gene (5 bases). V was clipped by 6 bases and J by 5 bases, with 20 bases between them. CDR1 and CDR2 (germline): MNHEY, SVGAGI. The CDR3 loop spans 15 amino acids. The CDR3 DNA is TGTGCCAGCAGCCTGAAGACTACCCCTAGACACGAGCAGTACTTC. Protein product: CASSLKTTPRHEQYF.

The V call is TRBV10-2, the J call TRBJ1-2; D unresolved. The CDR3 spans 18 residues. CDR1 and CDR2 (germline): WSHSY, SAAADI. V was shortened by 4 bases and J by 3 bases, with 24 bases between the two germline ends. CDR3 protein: CASSGLGRAENRHYGYTF. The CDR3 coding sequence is TGCGCCAGCAGTGGATTGGGAAGAGCAGAAAACCGGCACTATGGCTACACCTTC.

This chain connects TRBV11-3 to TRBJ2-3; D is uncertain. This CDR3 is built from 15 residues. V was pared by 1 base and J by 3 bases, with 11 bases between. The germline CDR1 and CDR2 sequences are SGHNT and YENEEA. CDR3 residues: CASSLGLTGTDTQYF. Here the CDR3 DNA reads TGTGCCAGCAGCTTAGGGTTGACCGGGACAGATACGCAGTATTTT.

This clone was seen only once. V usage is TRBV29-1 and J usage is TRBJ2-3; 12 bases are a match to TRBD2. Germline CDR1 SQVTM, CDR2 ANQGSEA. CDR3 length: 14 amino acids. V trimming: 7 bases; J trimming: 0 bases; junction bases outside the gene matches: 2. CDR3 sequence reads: CSGGLAGSTDTQYF. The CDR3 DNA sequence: TGCAGCGGTGGACTAGCGGGGAGCACAGATACGCAGTATTTT.

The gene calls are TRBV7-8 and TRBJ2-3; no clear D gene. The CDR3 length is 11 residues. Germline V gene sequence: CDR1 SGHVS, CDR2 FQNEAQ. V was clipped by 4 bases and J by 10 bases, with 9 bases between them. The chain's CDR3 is CASSSSVAQYF. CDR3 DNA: TGTGCCAGCAGCTCGTCTGTCGCGCAGTATTTT.

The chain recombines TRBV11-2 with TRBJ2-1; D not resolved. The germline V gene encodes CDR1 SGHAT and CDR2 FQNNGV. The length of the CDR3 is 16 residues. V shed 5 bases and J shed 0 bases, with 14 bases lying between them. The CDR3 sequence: CASSGYPDSSYNEQFF. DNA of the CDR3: TGTGCCAGCAGCGGGTACCCGGATAGCTCCTACAATGAGCAGTTCTTC.

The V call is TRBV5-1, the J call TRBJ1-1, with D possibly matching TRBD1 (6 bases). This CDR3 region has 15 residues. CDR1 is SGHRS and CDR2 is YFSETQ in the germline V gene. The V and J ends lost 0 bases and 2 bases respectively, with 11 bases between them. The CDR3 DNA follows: TGCGCCAGCAGCTTGGTCCGGACAGCCAACACTGAAGCTTTCTTT. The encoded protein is CASSLVRTANTEAFF.

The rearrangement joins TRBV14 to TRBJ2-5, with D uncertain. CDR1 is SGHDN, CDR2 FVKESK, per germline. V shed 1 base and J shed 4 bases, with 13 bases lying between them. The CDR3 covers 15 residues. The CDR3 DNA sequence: TGTGCCAGCAGCCAAGCCTCTAGACTCCTAGAGACCCAGTACTTC. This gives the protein CASSQASRLLETQYF.

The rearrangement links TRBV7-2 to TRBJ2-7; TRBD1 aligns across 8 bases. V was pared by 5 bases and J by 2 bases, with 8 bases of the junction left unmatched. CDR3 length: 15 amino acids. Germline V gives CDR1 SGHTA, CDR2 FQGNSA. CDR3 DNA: TGTGCCAGCAGCCTACAGGGGGTATCGGCCTACGAGCAGTACTTC. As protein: CASSLQGVSAYEQYF.

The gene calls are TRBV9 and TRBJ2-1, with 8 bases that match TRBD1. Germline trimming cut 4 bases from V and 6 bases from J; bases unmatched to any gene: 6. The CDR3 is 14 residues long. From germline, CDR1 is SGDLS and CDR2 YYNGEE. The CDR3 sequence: CASSLRGQGNEQFF. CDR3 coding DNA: TGTGCCAGCAGCCTACGTGGACAGGGCAATGAGCAGTTCTTC. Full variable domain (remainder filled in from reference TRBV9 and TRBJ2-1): DSGVTQTPKHLITATGQRVTLRCSPRSGDLSVYWYQQSLDQGLQFLIQYYNGEERAKGNILERFSAQQFPDLHSELNLSSLELGDSALYFCASSLRGQGNEQFFGPGTRLTVL.

This CDR3 is CASSFGQNYGYTF. CDR3 nucleotide sequence: TGTGCCAGCAGTTTTGGGCAGAACTATGGCTACACCTTC. The chain employs TRBV27 and TRBJ1-2; the D is unclear. V dropped 3 bases and J dropped 2 bases, with 7 bases sitting between them. Germline assignment: CDR1 MNHEY and CDR2 SMNVEV (reference sequence). The CDR3 extends over 13 amino acids.

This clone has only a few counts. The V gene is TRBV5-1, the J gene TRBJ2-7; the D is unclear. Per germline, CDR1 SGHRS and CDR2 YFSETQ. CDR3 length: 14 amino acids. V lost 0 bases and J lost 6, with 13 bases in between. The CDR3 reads CASSLAGPTAEQYF. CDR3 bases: TGCGCCAGCAGCTTGGCGGGTCCTACTGCCGAGCAGTACTTC.